Listed here are 9 T cell receptor beta chains from one sample, sequenced in a study of blood T cell repertoires in COVID-19. The data were produced by immunoSEQ multiplex PCR, yet TCRdb's version contains in-frame clones alone and is incomplete. The repertoire holds a few hundred thousand clones, with approximately 90% as singletons. The sample was peripheral blood. The receptors originated from a man younger than 30 with COVID-19, enrolled during active disease.

The chain is built from TRBV5-1 and TRBJ2-5, with TRBD2 matching 9 bases. This CDR3 has 17 residues. V gave up 4 bases and J gave up 8 bases; unmatched junction bases: 18. Germline values: CDR1 SGHRS, CDR2 YFSETQ. In nucleotides, the CDR3 is TGCGCCAGCAGCCCTACTGGCGGGGGGGCCATAAGAAATACCCAGTACTTC. Translated: CASSPTGGGAIRNTQYF.

The chain joins TRBV18 to TRBJ2-2; 8 nucleotides line up with TRBD2. Germline V CDR1 and CDR2: KGHSH, LQKENI. Trimming removed 2 bases from V and 4 bases from J; junction bases left unmatched: 6. This CDR3 spans 16 amino acids. The CDR3 here is CASSPEVAGRTGELFF. For the CDR3, the DNA is TGTGCCAGCTCACCAGAGGTAGCGGGACGCACCGGGGAGCTGTTTTTT. The complete variable domain, with remaining parts taken from reference TRBV18 and TRBJ2-2, reads NAGVMQNPRHLVRRRGQEARLRCSPMKGHSHVYWYRQLPEEGLKFMVYLQKENIIDESGMPKERFSAEFPKEGPSILRIQQVVRGDSAAYFCASSPEVAGRTGELFFGEGSRLTVL.

V and J are TRBV12-5 and TRBJ1-3, with no clear D. This CDR3 is built from 15 residues. Germline CDR1 reads LGHNT; CDR2 reads FRNRAP. The V end lost 4 bases, the J end lost 0 bases, and 10 bases lay between the germline ends. The CDR3 sequence is CASGSSAGSGNTIYF. In nucleotides, the CDR3 is TGTGCTAGTGGTTCCTCCGCAGGCTCTGGAAACACCATATATTTT.

The chain couples TRBV11-2 to TRBJ1-2; TRBD1 is a possible D gene (6 bases). Looked up from germline, CDR1 is SGHAT and CDR2 is FQNNGV. The CDR3 runs to 14 residues. V lost 3 bases and J 4 bases, leaving 12 bases between the germline ends. CDR3 region: CASSFNTGSYGYTF. The CDR3, as DNA: TGTGCCAGCAGCTTTAACACAGGGAGCTATGGCTACACCTTC.

This chain uses TRBV6-5 with TRBJ1-2, with TRBD1 identical over 9 bases. V lost 8 bases to trimming and J lost 5 bases; unmatched junction nucleotides: 3. CDR1 is MNHEY, CDR2 SVGAGI, per germline. The CDR3 consists of 12 residues. The CDR3 region has the DNA TGTGCCAGCGGGACAGGGTTATATGGCTACACCTTC. Amino acid sequence: CASGTGLYGYTF.

CDR3 sequence: CAWSVTGGYTF. The CDR3 DNA reads TGTGCCTGGAGTGTGACGGGAGGCTACACCTTC. The gene calls are TRBV30 and TRBJ1-2; no clear D. Trimming took off 0 bases at V and 8 bases at J, with 7 bases between the two ends. Germline V lookup: CDR1 GTSNPN, CDR2 SVGIG (reference sequence). The CDR3 spans 11 residues.

The chain employs TRBV10-2 and TRBJ2-3; 9 positions agree with TRBD2. After removal of 3 bases from V and 6 bases from J, the junction contained 4 bases not matched to a gene. CDR1 and CDR2 from the germline V gene are WSHSY and SAAADI. The CDR3 covers 14 residues. CDR3: CASSELAGVDTQYF. The CDR3 DNA sequence: TGCGCCAGCAGTGAACTAGCGGGCGTGGATACGCAGTATTTT.

This clone was counted a single time. The V gene is TRBV11-2, the J gene TRBJ2-5; 8 nucleotides agree with TRBD2. The junction had 20 bases not matched to a gene; V was cut back by 5 bases and J by 6 bases. Per germline, CDR1 SGHAT and CDR2 FQNNGV. The CDR3 spans 18 residues. This CDR3 is CASSNWVWTGRVRKTQYF. As DNA, the CDR3 is TGTGCCAGCAGCAATTGGGTTTGGACCGGGAGGGTCCGAAAGACCCAGTACTTC.

V and J are TRBV11-3 and TRBJ2-5, with 8 nucleotides matching TRBD1. The V segment lost 5 bases and the J segment 4 bases; nucleotides outside the gene matches: 9. The CDR3 consists of 15 residues. The germline gives CDR1 SGHNT, CDR2 YENEEA. In DNA form, the CDR3 reads TGTGCCAGCAGCCCATCGACAGGGGATGGAGAGACCCAGTACTTC. It encodes CASSPSTGDGETQYF.